These T cell receptor beta chains were read from a single sample in a study of PD-1 blockade in classical Hodgkin lymphoma. Here immunoSEQ multiplex PCR was the method, and the copy in TCRdb shows in-frame clones only, minus some. The data contain 3,000 or so clones, 63% of them singletons. Sequences were derived from CD8+ T cells from blood, sampled at baseline. All receptors come from a human donor with classical Hodgkin lymphoma. Each CDR3 is given with its conserved first and last residue. A D gene is named only where the DNA matches it firmly. Some rows mark clone size as missing; the rest say once, few, many or name a class of expanded clone.

CASSLERPGQPQHF TGTGCCAGCAGCTTAGAGAGGCCGGGTCAGCCCCAGCATTTT TRBV11-2 - - TRBJ1-5
CASNQGEGTGGIYEQFF TGTGCCAGCAACCAAGGTGAGGGGACAGGGGGCATTTATGAGCAGTTCTTC TRBV5-5 TRBD1 once TRBJ2-1
CACSLYSQTQYGYTF TGTGCCTGCAGCTTGTACTCCCAGACCCAGTATGGCTACACCTTC TRBV5-3 - - TRBJ1-2
CASSLTGLVNEQFF TGTGCCAGCAGCTTAACGGGTCTTGTCAATGAGCAGTTCTTC TRBV7-2 - few TRBJ2-1
CATSRRSGQGSSEQFF TGTGCCACCAGCAGACGGTCGGGACAGGGATCATCCGAGCAGTTCTTC TRBV15 TRBD1 - TRBJ2-1
CASRVFLATLRTEAFF TGTGCCAGCAGGGTGTTTTTAGCTACACTTCGCACTGAAGCTTTCTTT TRBV21-1 - - TRBJ1-1
CASSTAGQGNKNIQYF TGTGCCAGCAGCACGGCGGGACAGGGAAACAAAAACATTCAGTACTTC TRBV11-1 TRBD1 - TRBJ2-4
CASSRHRGQGYEQYF TGTGCCAGTAGTAGACACAGGGGGCAGGGCTACGAGCAGTACTTC TRBV19 TRBD1 - TRBJ2-7
CASRSYNEQFF TGCGCCAGCAGGTCATACAATGAGCAGTTCTTC TRBV5-1 - - TRBJ2-1
CASSESDHYGYTF TGTGCCAGCAGTGAAAGTGACCACTATGGCTACACCTTC TRBV25-1 - - TRBJ1-2
CASSITVDRAVYNEQFF TGTGCCAGTAGTATTACCGTGGACAGGGCGGTCTACAATGAGCAGTTCTTC TRBV19 TRBD1 - TRBJ2-1
CASWGNSGRYEQYF TGTGCCAGCTGGGGAAATAGCGGGAGGTACGAGCAGTACTTC TRBV6-1 TRBD2 - TRBJ2-7
CASSFRKGGSRDYEQYF TGTGCCAGCAGTTTCCGAAAGGGCGGTAGCAGGGACTACGAGCAGTACTTC TRBV27 - - TRBJ2-7
CASSQRDGPMEPQHF TGCGCCAGCAGCCAGCGGGACGGACCCATGGAGCCCCAGCATTTT TRBV4-1 - - TRBJ1-5
CARDSTYNEQFF TGTGCCCGGGACAGTACCTACAATGAGCAGTTCTTC TRBV30 TRBD1 once TRBJ2-1
CASSIGLASNQPQHF TGTGCCAGTAGTATAGGGTTGGCTAGCAATCAGCCCCAGCATTTT TRBV19 - few TRBJ1-5
CASSEIGQGWDEQFF TGCGCCAGCAGTGAGATAGGACAGGGATGGGATGAGCAGTTCTTC TRBV10-2 TRBD1 - TRBJ2-1
CASSQSGLWATGKKLFF TGCGCCAGCAGCCAGAGTGGCCTTTGGGCGACAGGGAAAAAACTGTTTTTT TRBV4-1 TRBD1 - TRBJ1-4
CASSVTPAYQETQYF TGTGCCAGCAGTGTAACCCCAGCGTACCAAGAGACCCAGTACTTC TRBV6-5 - - TRBJ2-5